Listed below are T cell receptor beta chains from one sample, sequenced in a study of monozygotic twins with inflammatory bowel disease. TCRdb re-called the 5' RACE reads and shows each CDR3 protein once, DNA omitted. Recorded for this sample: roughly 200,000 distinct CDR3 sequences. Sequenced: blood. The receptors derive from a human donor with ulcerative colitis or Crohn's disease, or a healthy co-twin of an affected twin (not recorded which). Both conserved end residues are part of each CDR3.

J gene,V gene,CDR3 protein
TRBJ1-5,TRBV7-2,CASSFAEQPQHF
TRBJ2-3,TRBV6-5,CASSYKGQGAGIRQDTQYF
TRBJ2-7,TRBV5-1,CASTLGGPLVEQYF
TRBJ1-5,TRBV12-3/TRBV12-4,CASTSGQNQPQHF
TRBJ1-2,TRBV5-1,CASSSGQALGYTF
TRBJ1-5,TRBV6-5,CASSYGGTENSNQPQHF
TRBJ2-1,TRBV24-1,CATSDLGAVDNEQFF
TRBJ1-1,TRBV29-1,CSAKTGGDTEAFF
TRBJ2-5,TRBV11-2,CASSLFSGVQETQYF
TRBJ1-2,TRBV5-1,CASSGGIYYGYTF
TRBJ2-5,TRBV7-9,CASSSIGGTPQETQYF
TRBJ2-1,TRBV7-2,CASSLEVRNEQFF
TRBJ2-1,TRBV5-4,CASSSTSGQHNEQFF
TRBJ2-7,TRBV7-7,CASSLELAGGLDEQYF
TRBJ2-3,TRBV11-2,CASSPVLGDTQYF
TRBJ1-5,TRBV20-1,CSASQTISNQPQHF
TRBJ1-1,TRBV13,CASSHPGQGDTEAFF
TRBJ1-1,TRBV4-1,CASSQGVGSYAFF
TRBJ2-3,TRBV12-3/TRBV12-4,CASSSPGTGADTQYF
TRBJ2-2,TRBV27,CASSYIGGWNTGELFF
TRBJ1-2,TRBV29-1,CSVGTGLFYGYTF
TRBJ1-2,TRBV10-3,CAISESLTPTF
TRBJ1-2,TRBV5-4,CASITRGRGDGYTF
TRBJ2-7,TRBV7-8,CASSQRGPRGAEQYF
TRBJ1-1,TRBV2,CASSRTMVLTEAFF
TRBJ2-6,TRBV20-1,CSAREARTGANVLTF
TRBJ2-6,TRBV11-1,CASSPGDRVGSGANVLTF
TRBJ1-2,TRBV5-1,CASSDQTGLNGYTF
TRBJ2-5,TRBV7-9,CASSSPAGQETQYF
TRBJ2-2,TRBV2,CASRIPNTGELFF
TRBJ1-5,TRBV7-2,CASSRQGDQPQHF
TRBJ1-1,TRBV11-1,CASSYPALARVGNTEAFF
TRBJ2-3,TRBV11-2,CASSSLAGGSTDTQYF
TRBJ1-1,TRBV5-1,CASSRLSGAGTEAFF
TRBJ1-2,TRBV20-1,CSARPGNYGYTF
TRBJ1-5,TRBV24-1,CATIEVSNQPQHF
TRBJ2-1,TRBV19,CASSIVPYNEQFF
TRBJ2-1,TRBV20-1,CSALTGGQGRNEQFF
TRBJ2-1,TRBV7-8,CASSFRSEQFF
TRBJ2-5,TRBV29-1,CSVVSWREETQYF